The 30 T cell receptor beta chains below come from one sample, sequenced in a study of CD8 T cells in Susac syndrome. RNA amounts of roughly 0.45 to 1 ug underwent reverse transcription with random hexamers. TCRdb passed the immunoSEQ multiplex PCR reads through MiXCR, listing each CDR3 protein once. The sample consists of about 190,000 distinct CDR3 sequences, 85% to 95% of them appearing once. Sequences were obtained from CD8+ T cells from PBMCs. These receptors originate from a human donor with Susac syndrome.

The genes are TRBV27 and TRBJ2-3, with 14 bases that match TRBD2. With V trimmed by 5 bases and J by 6 bases, 4 bases remained unmatched. The CDR3 contains 15 residues. Germline V CDR1 and CDR2: MNHEY, SMNVEV (reference sequence). CDR3 residues: CASSPWTSGGDTQYF. In DNA form, the CDR3 reads TGTGCCAGCAGTCCCTGGACTAGCGGGGGGGATACGCAGTATTTT.

This sequence joins TRBV2 and TRBJ2-1; D is possibly TRBD1 (5 bases). The CDR3 totals 13 residues. Trimming pared 4 bases from V and 10 bases from J, leaving 14 bases between. Germline CDR1 reads SNHLY; CDR2 reads FYNNEI. In DNA, the CDR3 is TGTGCCAGCAGTGGCGACAGACTTCAAGAGCAGTTCTTC. As protein: CASSGDRLQEQFF.

CDR3 sequence reads: CAWGTGITPYEQYF. CDR3 nucleotide sequence: TGTGCCTGGGGCACAGGGATAACCCCCTACGAGCAGTACTTC. V gene TRBV30 combines with J gene TRBJ2-7; perhaps TRBD1 as D (6 bases). Germline V gives CDR1 GTSNPN, CDR2 SVGIG (reference sequence). This CDR3 contains 14 residues. Trimming shortened V by 5 bases and J by 2 bases, and 16 bases separated the two germline ends.

The V and J genes are TRBV21-1 and TRBJ2-5. TRBV21-1 is assigned pseudogene status. The CDR3 is made up of 11 amino acids. The CDR3 reads CASTRPETQYF. CDR3 DNA: TGTGCCAGCACCCGACCAGAGACCCAGTACTTC.

The chain joins TRBV9 to TRBJ1-5; D remains unclear. V shed 8 bases and J shed 9 bases, with 9 bases lying between them. Germline CDR1 is SGDLS and CDR2 is YYNGEE. The CDR3 is made up of 10 amino acids. The CDR3 spells CARHHGPQHF. CDR3 DNA: TGTGCCAGGCACCATGGGCCCCAGCATTTT.

V usage is TRBV4-1 and J usage is TRBJ1-1, with D uncertain. V was trimmed by 2 bases and J by 2 bases, leaving 12 bases between them. CDR1 and CDR2 (germline): MGHRA, YSYEKL. The CDR3 sequence is 15 residues long. CDR3: CASSQIVAPNTEAFF. CDR3 bases: TGCGCCAGCAGCCAAATCGTCGCACCCAACACTGAAGCTTTCTTT.

The rearrangement links TRBV12-3 or TRBV12-4 to TRBJ2-1; 16 nucleotides line up with TRBD2. Unmatched junction bases numbered 10, after V lost 5 bases and J lost 9 bases. The CDR3 contains 17 residues. The CDR3 DNA reads TGTGCCAGCAGTCCCGGGACTAGCGGGAGGGCCGAGGTTGAGCAGTTCTTC. This gives the protein CASSPGTSGRAEVEQFF.

This chain uses TRBV28 with TRBJ2-1; D gene uncertain. The CDR3 consists of 13 residues. Germline-derived CDR1 and CDR2 are MDHEN and SYDVKM. V was cut by 7 bases and J by 5 bases, with 12 bases left in between. This CDR3 reads CASNLGRNNEQFF. CDR3 nucleotides: TGTGCCAGCAACTTAGGAAGAAACAATGAGCAGTTCTTC. The full variable domain, with the rest looked up from reference TRBV28 and TRBJ2-1, is DVKVTQSSRYLVKRTGEKVFLECVQDMDHENMFWYRQDPGLGLRLIYFSYDVKMKEKGDIPEGYSVSREKKERFSLILESASTNQTSMYLCASNLGRNNEQFFGPGTRLTVL.

V usage is TRBV2 and J usage is TRBJ1-2; 11 bases are a match to TRBD1. The CDR3 has 13 residues. Germline V gives CDR1 SNHLY, CDR2 FYNNEI. V trimming: 5 bases; J trimming: 8 bases; junction bases outside the gene matches: 4. The CDR3 sequence: CASSNRDRGGYTF. The CDR3 DNA reads as TGTGCCAGCAGTAACCGGGACAGGGGGGGCTACACCTTC.

The sample holds a few counts of this clonotype. This rearrangement joins TRBV29-1 to TRBJ2-1; 7 nucleotides line up with TRBD1. V lost 2 bases to trimming and J lost 6 bases; unmatched junction nucleotides: 7. Looked up from germline, CDR1 is SQVTM and CDR2 is ANQGSEA. The CDR3 extends over 14 amino acids. CDR3 nucleotide sequence: TGCAGCGTTGAACCGGAGGACAGGATCAATGAGCAGTTCTTC. Its protein product is CSVEPEDRINEQFF.

Note on this clonotype: An end of the junction differs from the germline gene, which may be a read error. The V and J genes are TRBV28 and TRBJ1-2; D unresolved. Germline CDR1 MDHEN, CDR2 SYDVKM. CDR3 length: 8 amino acids. The CDR3: CASIPIIF. The CDR3 nucleotides are TGTGCCAGCATCCCCATCATTTTC.

The rearrangement links TRBV12-3 or TRBV12-4 to TRBJ1-5; TRBD1 agrees at 8 bases. The CDR3 has 14 residues. J gave up 7 bases and V 6 bases, and 8 bases lay outside the gene matches. The CDR3, as DNA: TGTGCCAGCAGCATCGACAGGGGACGACAGCCCCAGCATTTT. As protein: CASSIDRGRQPQHF.

The V call is TRBV12-3 or TRBV12-4, the J call TRBJ2-2, with 9 positions matching TRBD2. The CDR3 has 17 amino acids. The trim removed 5 bases at V and 4 bases at J, leaving 11 bases unmatched. In nucleotides, the CDR3 is TGTGCCAGCAGTGAGACTAGCGGTAGGATGGGCACCGGGGAGCTGTTTTTT. It is translated as CASSETSGRMGTGELFF.

The chain joins TRBV9 to TRBJ1-1; no reliable D call. V gave up 1 base and J gave up 2 bases, with 12 bases separating them. Germline V CDR1 and CDR2: SGDLS, YYNGEE. The CDR3 length is 15 residues. CDR3 sequence: CASSVLRPGNTEAFF. The CDR3 bases are TGTGCCAGCAGCGTACTTCGCCCTGGAAACACTGAAGCTTTCTTT.

The rearrangement joins TRBV13 to TRBJ2-7; 7 bases align to TRBD1. The germline V gene encodes CDR1 PRHDT and CDR2 FYEKMQ (reference sequence). The length of the CDR3 is 14 residues. V lost 0 bases to trimming and J lost 7 bases; unmatched junction nucleotides: 6. The CDR3 DNA reads as TGTGCCAGCAGCTTAGGACCTCCCAGGGGGGAGCAGTACTTC. This sequence encodes CASSLGPPRGEQYF.

The V and J genes are TRBV20-1 and TRBJ2-7; 10 bases line up with TRBD1. The CDR3 is 15 residues long. V dropped 1 base and J dropped 3; count of bases not matched to a gene: 6. From germline, CDR1 is DFQATT and CDR2 SNEGSKA (reference sequence). The CDR3 region is CSARGGDRGFYEQYF. CDR3 coding DNA: TGCAGTGCTAGAGGGGGGGACAGGGGATTCTACGAGCAGTACTTC.

The chain is built from TRBV6-1 and TRBJ2-5; 8 bases are shared with TRBD1. V was pared by 6 bases and J by 2 bases, with 5 bases of the junction left unmatched. This CDR3 spans 14 amino acids. CDR1 is MNHNS and CDR2 is SASEGT in the germline V gene. The CDR3 region is CASRRGQGQETQYF. The CDR3, as DNA: TGTGCCAGCAGGCGCGGACAGGGTCAAGAGACCCAGTACTTC.

The rearrangement uses TRBV18 and TRBJ1-4; D possibly corresponds to TRBD1 (5 bases). This CDR3 is built from 16 residues. Trimming removed 3 bases at V and 0 bases at J, with 11 bases between. CDR1 and CDR2 from the germline V gene are KGHSH and LQKENI. In DNA form, the CDR3 reads TGTGCCAGCTCACCGAGGGACCTACCAACTAATGAAAAACTGTTTTTT. Its translation is CASSPRDLPTNEKLFF.

The chain combines TRBV9 with TRBJ2-5; 7 positions agree with TRBD1. CDR1 is SGDLS and CDR2 is YYNGEE in the germline V gene. The J segment lost 0 bases and the V segment lost 3 bases, leaving 5 bases of the junction unmatched. The CDR3 is made up of 15 amino acids. CDR3 residues: CASSAEGQDQETQYF. The CDR3 DNA sequence: TGTGCCAGCAGCGCCGAAGGACAGGACCAAGAGACCCAGTACTTC.

This clonotype was counted a single time. The chain recombines TRBV2 with TRBJ2-7; D possibly corresponds to TRBD1 (6 bases). Germline V gives CDR1 SNHLY, CDR2 FYNNEI. Trimming cost V 4 bases and J 5 bases, with 15 bases left between them. The CDR3 sequence is 14 residues long. This CDR3 is CASSVLGARDEQYF. CDR3 in DNA: TGTGCCAGCAGTGTTTTGGGGGCTCGGGACGAGCAGTACTTC.

The chain uses TRBV4-1 and TRBJ2-7; D remains ambiguous. Germline V CDR1 and CDR2: MGHRA, YSYEKL. This CDR3 has 15 amino acids. Trimming removed 0 bases from V and 0 bases from J, with 9 bases in between. CDR3 in DNA: TGCGCCAGCAGCCAAGAGCCGGGCTTCTCCTACGAGCAGTACTTC. Translated, it gives CASSQEPGFSYEQYF.

This clonotype was detected a few times. The rearrangement joins TRBV6-5 to TRBJ2-1; D assignment may be TRBD1 or TRBD2 (5 bases each). CDR3 length: 13 amino acids. CDR1 is MNHEY and CDR2 is SVGAGI in the germline V gene. Trimming cost V 2 bases and J 4 bases, with 6 bases left between them. CDR3 sequence (DNA): TGTGCCAGCAGTTACGGGGGTTACAATGAGCAGTTCTTC. The encoded protein is CASSYGGYNEQFF.

This chain uses TRBV5-5 with TRBJ1-4; D remains ambiguous. The germline V and J ends were trimmed by 0 bases and 8 bases, with 11 bases remaining between them. Per germline, CDR1 SGHKS and CDR2 YYEKEE (reference sequence). The CDR3 sequence is 14 residues long. The CDR3 nucleotides are TGTGCCAGCAGCTTGGAGGCAGGTCGGGAAAAACTGTTTTTT. Protein sequence: CASSLEAGREKLFF.

The rearrangement uses TRBV11-2 and TRBJ2-3; D may be TRBD2 (6 bases). The CDR3 spans 15 residues. Germline V CDR1 and CDR2: SGHAT, FQNNGV. Trimming shortened V by 4 bases and J by 0 bases, and 11 bases separated the two germline ends. The CDR3 DNA reads as TGTGCCAGCAGCTATGGTGGGACTAGCACAGATACGCAGTATTTT. Its protein is CASSYGGTSTDTQYF.

This clonotype was detected a few times. The CDR3: CASSPDSNEQYF. The CDR3 DNA follows: TGTGCCAGCAGCCCCGACTCGAACGAGCAGTACTTC. This chain links TRBV13 with TRBJ2-7; the D is unclear. V was clipped by 5 bases and J by 5 bases, with 10 bases between them. The CDR3 length is 12 residues. CDR1 and CDR2 (germline): PRHDT, FYEKMQ (reference sequence).

The gene calls are TRBV5-6 and TRBJ1-2; TRBD1 might be the D (6 bases). The ends were cut back, 3 bases at V and 4 bases at J, with 19 bases in the middle. CDR1 SGHDT and CDR2 YYEEEE come from the germline V gene. This CDR3 is 16 amino acids long. The CDR3 reads CASSSGPGAILYGYTF. The CDR3 DNA is TGTGCCAGCAGCTCGGGGCCAGGGGCGATACTCTATGGCTACACCTTC.

The chain is built from TRBV15 and TRBJ2-3; perhaps TRBD2 as D (6 bases). Trimming removed 7 bases from V and 4 bases from J, with 15 bases in between. The CDR3 extends over 14 amino acids. Germline V gene data show CDR1 as LNHNV and CDR2 as YYDKDF (reference sequence). This CDR3 reads CATTTSQAADTQYF. DNA for the CDR3: TGTGCCACCACTACTAGCCAAGCCGCAGATACGCAGTATTTT.

The CDR3 sequence: CASSLIGGANTGELFF. The CDR3 coding sequence is TGTGCCAGCAGCCTGATCGGGGGCGCGAACACCGGGGAGCTGTTTTTT. The J gene is TRBJ2-2, the V gene TRBV7-9, with D possibly being TRBD1 or TRBD2 (6 bases each). Germline lookup yields CDR1 SEHNR and CDR2 FQNEAQ (reference sequence). V lost 5 bases and J lost 0, with 13 bases in between. The CDR3 contains 16 residues.

V and J are TRBV12-3 or TRBV12-4 and TRBJ2-1, with D tentatively TRBD1 (5 bases). The CDR3 sequence is 17 residues long. V was clipped by 2 bases and J by 4 bases, with 18 bases between them. The CDR3 loop is CASSLFQGSLKYNEQFF. CDR3 coding DNA: TGTGCCAGCAGTTTATTCCAGGGATCCCTAAAATACAATGAGCAGTTCTTC.

The chain combines TRBV6-6 with TRBJ2-7, with D uncertain. CDR1 and CDR2 from the germline V gene are MNHNY and SVGAGI (reference sequence). The ends were cut back, 0 bases at V and 1 base at J, with 4 bases in the middle. CDR3 length equals 13 residues. The CDR3 coding sequence is TGTGCCAGCAGTTACTCGGCATCCTACGAGCAGTACTTC. It translates to CASSYSASYEQYF.